Each of the 28 T cell receptor beta chains below was sequenced from the same sample in a study of blood T cell repertoires in COVID-19. TCRdb's table, derived via immunoSEQ multiplex PCR, lists solely in-frame clones and lacks some. The sample holds roughly 250,000 clones, around 86% seen once. Sample: PBMCs or T cells enriched from blood (not recorded which). The receptors shown here come from a woman in her 50s who had recovered from COVID-19.

This clone is a singleton in its sample. This chain joins TRBV3-1 (or the pseudogene TRBV3-2) and TRBJ2-7; D might be TRBD1 (6 bases). Germline V gene sequence: CDR1 LGHDT, CDR2 YNNKEL (reference sequence). The V end lost 0 bases, the J end lost 2 bases, and 11 bases lay between the germline ends. The CDR3 has 15 amino acids. The CDR3 DNA is TGTGCCAGCAGCCAAGATCTGGGGGCCCCCTACGAGCAGTACTTC. Amino acid sequence: CASSQDLGAPYEQYF.

Only one count was recorded for this clone. The chain links TRBV6-2 or TRBV6-3 to TRBJ2-1, with 9 bases matching TRBD2. The V gene's germline CDR1 is MNHEY and CDR2 SVGEGT. The CDR3 runs 15 residues. The V gene end was trimmed by 5 bases and the J gene end by 5 bases; junction bases not matched to a gene: 7. In DNA form, the CDR3 reads TGTGCCAGCAGTCTCTGGACTAGCGCACACAATGAGCAGTTCTTC. Residues: CASSLWTSAHNEQFF.

This clone has only a few counts. This sequence joins TRBV19 and TRBJ1-2, with no clear D. The V end lost 6 bases, the J end lost 8 bases, and 13 bases lay between the germline ends. Germline loops: CDR1 LNHDA, CDR2 SQIVND (reference sequence). This CDR3 contains 12 residues. CDR3 sequence: CASRLPSGGYTF. In DNA, the CDR3 is TGTGCCAGTAGGCTACCTTCAGGAGGCTACACCTTC.

V gene TRBV29-1 combines with J gene TRBJ1-4, with unresolved D. Trimming took 5 bases from V and 3 from J, leaving 10 bases between them. Germline V gives CDR1 SQVTM, CDR2 ANQGSEA. This CDR3 has 13 amino acids. CDR3 nucleotides: TGCAGCGTTTTGGGGAGGGCTAATGAAAAACTGTTTTTT. It specifies CSVLGRANEKLFF.

For this clone: The sample carries other DNA sequences with the same CDR3. The V call is TRBV6-1, the J call TRBJ1-5; D may be TRBD1 (5 bases). With 2 bases removed from V and 2 bases from J, the gap between germline ends came to 10 bases. This CDR3 comprises 15 residues. CDR1 and CDR2 from the germline V gene are MNHNS and SASEGT. CDR3 coding DNA: TGTGCCAGCAGTGAATCGACGGGGGGCAATCAGCCCCAGCATTTT. Protein product: CASSESTGGNQPQHF.

The J gene is TRBJ1-3, the V gene TRBV5-1, with TRBD1 identical over 10 bases. Germline V lookup: CDR1 SGHRS, CDR2 YFSETQ. The length of the CDR3 is 15 residues. The trim removed 4 bases at V and 2 bases at J, leaving 3 bases unmatched. CDR3: CASSPTGGPGNTIYF. CDR3 nucleotides: TGCGCCAGCAGCCCGACAGGGGGCCCTGGAAACACCATATATTTT.

The chain recombines TRBV18 with TRBJ2-1; 8 nucleotides match TRBD2. Trimming took 1 base from V and 7 from J; bases not matched to a gene: 6. Per the germline V gene, CDR1 is KGHSH and CDR2 is LQKENI. This CDR3 has 15 residues. The chain's CDR3 is CASSPLAGGGNEQFF. The CDR3 DNA reads TGTGCCAGCTCACCACTCGCCGGCGGGGGGAATGAGCAGTTCTTC.

This clone came up a few times. The chain uses TRBV5-1 and TRBJ2-2; D remains unclear. Germline loops: CDR1 SGHRS, CDR2 YFSETQ. CDR3 length: 15 amino acids. The germline V and J ends were trimmed by 0 bases and 6 bases, with 12 bases remaining between them. Written as DNA, the CDR3 is TGCGCCAGCAGCTTGGACCCCTTAGTACCCGGGGAGCTGTTTTTT. Its protein product is CASSLDPLVPGELFF.

J is TRBJ2-2 and V is TRBV9; perhaps TRBD1 as D (8 bases). The CDR3 loop spans 17 amino acids. Germline-derived CDR1 and CDR2 are SGDLS and YYNGEE. V was cut by 1 base and J by 0 bases, with 13 bases left in between. CDR3 nucleotide sequence: TGTGCCAGCAGCGTACAGGGGGCGGGAGCGAACACCGGGGAGCTGTTTTTT. Its protein is CASSVQGAGANTGELFF. Drawing the rest from reference TRBV9 and TRBJ2-2, the complete variable domain is DSGVTQTPKHLITATGQRVTLRCSPRSGDLSVYWYQQSLDQGLQFLIQYYNGEERAKGNILERFSAQQFPDLHSELNLSSLELGDSALYFCASSVQGAGANTGELFFGEGSRLTVL.

This clone was seen at least ten times. The rearrangement links TRBV5-1 to TRBJ2-1; weak D call: TRBD1 (6 bases). The CDR3 sequence is 14 residues long. The V gene's germline CDR1 is SGHRS and CDR2 YFSETQ. V was shortened by 4 bases and J by 6 bases, with 14 bases between the two germline ends. The CDR3 protein is CASSEYRVSNEQFF. The CDR3 region has the DNA TGCGCCAGCAGCGAATACAGGGTGAGCAATGAGCAGTTCTTC.

This chain joins TRBV19 and TRBJ1-5, with D perhaps TRBD1 (5 bases). The CDR3 totals 15 residues. Trimming removed 7 bases at V and 2 bases at J, with 15 bases between. CDR1 and CDR2 from the germline V gene are LNHDA and SQIVND (reference sequence). CDR3 amino acids: CASNSDRLGNQPQHF. DNA for the CDR3: TGTGCCAGTAACTCCGACAGATTGGGCAATCAGCCCCAGCATTTT.

The V gene is TRBV5-1, the J gene TRBJ2-5, with 8 bases aligning to TRBD1. The CDR3 is made up of 14 amino acids. J was trimmed by 3 bases and V by 3 bases; bases with no gene match: 4. Germline-derived CDR1 and CDR2 are SGHRS and YFSETQ. This CDR3 is CASSSTGEEETQYF. The CDR3 DNA reads as TGCGCCAGCAGCTCGACAGGGGAAGAAGAGACCCAGTACTTC.

CDR3 loop: CASSLWTSGVSNYGYTF. In nucleotides, the CDR3 is TGTGCCAGTAGTCTATGGACTTCGGGGGTGTCGAACTATGGCTACACCTTC. This chain connects TRBV19 to TRBJ1-2, with a weak D call TRBD1 (5 bases). CDR3 length: 17 amino acids. V lost 5 bases to trimming and J lost 2 bases, with 21 bases between them. Germline CDR1 reads LNHDA; CDR2 reads SQIVND (reference sequence).

This clone showed up just once. The gene calls are TRBV21-1 and TRBJ2-6; the D call TRBD2 from the table was never checked on the DNA. TRBV21-1 is reported as a pseudogene. The CDR3 consists of 16 residues. CDR3 bases: TGTGCCAGCAGCAGGAGGAACTACTCTGGGGCCAACGTCCTGACTTTC. Amino acids: CASSRRNYSGANVLTF.

This rearrangement joins TRBV5-4 to TRBJ2-3, with TRBD2 matching 7 bases. The V gene's germline CDR1 is SGHNT and CDR2 YYREEE (reference sequence). This CDR3 spans 16 amino acids. Trimming removed 4 bases from V and 0 bases from J; junction bases left unmatched: 8. The CDR3, as DNA: TGTGCCAGCAGCACCAAAGTGGGAGGGAGCACAGATACGCAGTATTTT. This sequence encodes CASSTKVGGSTDTQYF. Variable domain in full (rest from reference TRBV5-4 and TRBJ2-3): ETGVTQSPTHLIKTRGQQVTLRCSSQSGHNTVSWYQQALGQGPQFIFQYYREEENGRGNFPPRFSGLQFPNYSSELNVNALELDDSALYLCASSTKVGGSTDTQYFGPGTRLTVL.

The genes are TRBV2 and TRBJ2-6; 7 nucleotides line up with TRBD1. The CDR3 runs 18 residues. The J segment lost 0 bases and the V segment lost 4 bases, leaving 9 bases of the junction unmatched. The germline V gene has CDR1 SNHLY and CDR2 FYNNEI. The CDR3 bases are TGTGCCAGCAGTGCGACGACAGGGCGGCGCTCTGGGGCCAACGTCCTGACTTTC. This sequence encodes CASSATTGRRSGANVLTF. The complete variable domain, with remaining parts taken from reference TRBV2 and TRBJ2-6, reads EPEVTQTPSHQVTQMGQEVILRCVPISNHLYFYWYRQILGQKVEFLVSFYNNEISEKSEIFDDQFSVERPDGSNFTLKIRSTKLEDSAMYFCASSATTGRRSGANVLTFGAGSRLTVL.

A few counts support this clone. This chain connects TRBV7-3 to TRBJ1-6; TRBD1 matches at 7 bases. The V gene's germline CDR1 is SGHTA and CDR2 FQGTGA. The CDR3 contains 13 residues. V was clipped by 5 bases and J by 11 bases; unmatched bases: 6. The CDR3 loop is CASSQDRRAPLHF. The CDR3 DNA follows: TGTGCCAGCAGCCAGGACAGGCGGGCACCCCTCCACTTT. The whole variable domain, remainder taken from reference TRBV7-3 and TRBJ1-6, is GAGVSQTPSNKVTEKGKYVELRCDPISGHTALYWYRQSLGQGPEFLIYFQGTGAADDSGLPNDRFFAVRPEGSVSTLKIQRTERGDSAVYLCASSQDRRAPLHFGNGTRLTVT.

The chain recombines TRBV19 with TRBJ2-1, with 7 bases aligning to TRBD2. The ends lost 4 bases at V and 2 bases at J; junction bases unmatched: 11. Germline CDR1 is LNHDA and CDR2 is SQIVND (reference sequence). This CDR3 comprises 17 residues. The CDR3 region is CASSSSGIPQPYNEQFF. CDR3 nucleotides: TGTGCCAGTAGTAGCAGCGGGATCCCCCAGCCCTACAATGAGCAGTTCTTC.

The chain links TRBV30 to TRBJ2-6, with 7 bases matching TRBD2. Germline CDR1 reads GTSNPN; CDR2 reads SVGIG (reference sequence). V dropped 4 bases and J dropped 2; count of bases not matched to a gene: 2. This CDR3 is 14 amino acids long. The CDR3 spells CAWKGGTGANVLTF. CDR3 nucleotide sequence: TGTGCCTGGAAGGGAGGGACTGGGGCCAACGTCCTGACTTTC.

The chain is built from TRBV29-1 and TRBJ1-1, with 9 bases matching TRBD1. The V gene's germline CDR1 is SQVTM and CDR2 ANQGSEA. The CDR3 length is 12 residues. V lost 7 bases to trimming and J lost 5 bases; unmatched junction nucleotides: 5. In nucleotides, the CDR3 is TGCAGCGCGAGACAGGGGGTAACTGAAGCTTTCTTT. Protein sequence: CSARQGVTEAFF.

V gene TRBV10-2 combines with J gene TRBJ1-4; 10 nucleotides match TRBD1. Germline CDR1 and CDR2: WSHSY and SAAADI. This CDR3 comprises 13 residues. V lost 6 bases to trimming and J lost 8 bases; unmatched junction nucleotides: 3. The CDR3 nucleotides are TGCGCCAGCAGGGGACAGGGGATGGAAAAACTGTTTTTT. Translation gives CASRGQGMEKLFF.

V usage is TRBV4-3 and J usage is TRBJ1-4, with TRBD1 as a possible D gene (5 bases). The V end lost 0 bases, the J end lost 3 bases, and 11 bases lay between the germline ends. The CDR3 length is 16 residues. Per germline, CDR1 LGHNA and CDR2 YSLEER. The CDR3 reads CASSQESGWANEKLFF. The CDR3 bases are TGCGCCAGCAGCCAAGAGTCAGGGTGGGCTAATGAAAAACTGTTTTTT.

The V call is TRBV7-9, the J call TRBJ1-2, with D possibly TRBD1 on 6 matching bases. This CDR3 is 15 amino acids long. The V end lost 5 bases, the J end lost 1 base, and 14 bases lay between the germline ends. The germline V gene has CDR1 SEHNR and CDR2 FQNEAQ (reference sequence). The CDR3 loop reads CASSPPGHRNYGYTF. The CDR3 coding sequence is TGTGCCAGCAGCCCACCGGGACACCGTAACTATGGCTACACCTTC.

The rearrangement joins TRBV20-1 to TRBJ1-1; perhaps TRBD1 as D (5 bases). The V and J ends lost 6 bases and 8 bases respectively, with 13 bases between them. The V gene's germline CDR1 is DFQATT and CDR2 SNEGSKA (reference sequence). The CDR3 has 11 residues. CDR3 residues: CSASDSPEAFF. CDR3 DNA sequence: TGCAGTGCCAGCGACAGCCCCGAAGCTTTCTTT.

This clone was detected once. This chain joins TRBV10-3 and TRBJ2-1; TRBD2 agrees at 9 bases. The CDR3 covers 15 residues. J gave up 7 bases and V 10 bases, and 14 bases lay outside the gene matches. The germline V gene encodes CDR1 ENHRY and CDR2 SYGVKD. The CDR3 spells CASRLSGSDPNEQFF. CDR3 coding DNA: TGTGCCAGCCGACTTAGCGGGAGTGATCCAAATGAGCAGTTCTTC.

V is TRBV27 and J is TRBJ2-3; 7 nucleotides agree with TRBD2. V dropped 5 bases and J dropped 3; count of bases not matched to a gene: 11. Germline values: CDR1 MNHEY, CDR2 SMNVEV (reference sequence). The CDR3 has 16 amino acids. The DNA of the CDR3 is TGTGCCAGCAGTCCCCAGACTAGCAGGGTAACAGATACGCAGTATTTT. It yields the protein CASSPQTSRVTDTQYF.

The CDR3 DNA reads as TGTGCCATCAGGGGGGGGTCAGGGAAGTATGGAAACACCATATATTTT. It yields the protein CAIRGGSGKYGNTIYF. The chain is built from TRBV10-3 and TRBJ1-3; tentatively, D is TRBD1 (5 bases). Germline assignment: CDR1 ENHRY and CDR2 SYGVKD. The CDR3 is made up of 16 amino acids. The ends were cut back, 6 bases at V and 3 bases at J, with 18 bases in the middle.

A few counts support this clone. The V and J genes are TRBV7-6 and TRBJ2-7; D gene unclear. Germline lookup yields CDR1 SGHVS and CDR2 FNYEAQ. The CDR3 has 13 amino acids. Trimming removed 2 bases at V and 3 bases at J, with 8 bases between. The CDR3: CASSLTRYYEQYF. CDR3 DNA: TGTGCCAGCAGCTTAACGCGGTACTACGAGCAGTACTTC.